One and the same sample provided the 13 T cell receptor beta chains below, sequenced in a study of cytomegalovirus exposure and HLA in healthy donors. PCR was performed using 60 Vbeta and 13 Jbeta primers. The data were produced by immunoSEQ multiplex PCR, yet TCRdb's version contains in-frame clones alone and is incomplete. The sample lists 150,000 to 200,000 clones, roughly 81% occurring once. The sequenced sample was PBMCs. These receptors were obtained from a woman in her fifties or sixties in good health and CMV-seronegative.

This chain joins TRBV5-6 and TRBJ2-1, with 7 bases fitting TRBD1. V shed 4 bases, J shed 6 bases, and the junction held 13 bases outside the gene matches. Germline loops: CDR1 SGHDT, CDR2 YYEEEE. The CDR3 consists of 16 residues. The CDR3 loop is CASSPDTGAFGNEQFF. CDR3 DNA: TGTGCCAGCAGCCCTGATACAGGGGCATTTGGCAATGAGCAGTTCTTC.

V usage is TRBV7-9 and J usage is TRBJ2-1; TRBD2 agrees at 12 bases. After removal of 5 bases from V and 2 bases from J, the junction contained 4 bases not matched to a gene. The CDR3 length is 16 residues. Germline CDR1 reads SEHNR; CDR2 reads FQNEAQ (reference sequence). In DNA form, the CDR3 reads TGTGCCAGCAGCCCCGGACTAGCGGGACCCTACAATGAGCAGTTCTTC. This sequence encodes CASSPGLAGPYNEQFF.

To note about this clone: The junction departs from germline at one end; a sequencing error may be responsible. The gene calls are TRBV28 and TRBJ2-7, with 9 bases that match TRBD2. The V gene's germline CDR1 is MDHEN and CDR2 SYDVKM. The length of the CDR3 is 15 residues. CDR3 loop: CACSPPGGRAYEQYF. For the CDR3, the DNA is TGTGCCTGCAGCCCCCCGGGCGGGAGGGCCTACGAGCAGTACTTC.

V gene TRBV5-4 combines with J gene TRBJ2-7, with 10 bases matching TRBD2. Losses at the gene ends were 3 bases for V and 3 bases for J; bases not matched to a gene: 6. The CDR3 runs 15 residues. The V gene's germline CDR1 is SGHNT and CDR2 YYREEE (reference sequence). CDR3 in amino acids: CASSSKSSGSYEQYF. CDR3 coding DNA: TGTGCCAGCAGCTCTAAATCTAGCGGGAGCTACGAGCAGTACTTC.

The V call is TRBV11-2, the J call TRBJ2-7; TRBD2 matches at 12 bases. The CDR3 length is 15 residues. With V trimmed by 5 bases and J by 3 bases, 5 bases remained unmatched. The germline gives CDR1 SGHAT, CDR2 FQNNGV. DNA of the CDR3: TGTGCCAGCAGCCAAGGGACTAGCGGGCTCTACGAGCAGTACTTC. This encodes CASSQGTSGLYEQYF.

The chain is built from TRBV11-1 and TRBJ1-2, with TRBD1 matching 7 bases. The CDR3 runs 18 residues. Looked up from germline, CDR1 is SGHAT and CDR2 is FQDESV (reference sequence). The J segment lost 1 base and the V segment lost 1 base, leaving 12 bases of the junction unmatched. The DNA of the CDR3 is TGTGCCAGCAGCTTAGTCCTTCCCGACAGGGCTTATAACTATGGCTACACCTTC. Translating it yields CASSLVLPDRAYNYGYTF. The full variable domain, rest sourced from reference TRBV11-1 and TRBJ1-2, is EAEVAQSPRYKITEKSQAVAFWCDPISGHATLYWYRQILGQGPELLVQFQDESVVDDSQLPKDRFSAERLKGVDSTLKIQPAELGDSAMYLCASSLVLPDRAYNYGYTFGSGTRLTVV.

This clone was picked up a small number of times. V and J are TRBV7-2 and TRBJ2-7; 14 bases align to TRBD2. Per the germline V gene, CDR1 is SGHTA and CDR2 is FQGNSA. The CDR3 runs 15 residues. The V gene end was trimmed by 6 bases and the J gene end by 3 bases; junction bases not matched to a gene: 4. Here the CDR3 DNA reads TGTGCCAGCAGGCCGGGGACTAGCGGGAGCTACGAGCAGTACTTC. Protein sequence: CASRPGTSGSYEQYF.

This clone was seen a few times. The chain carries TRBV5-6 and TRBJ1-1, with unresolved D. CDR3 length: 15 amino acids. Between the trimmed V and J ends, which lost 0 bases and 1 base, there was a span of 10 bases. Germline V gene data show CDR1 as SGHDT and CDR2 as YYEEEE. As DNA, the CDR3 is TGTGCCAGCAGCTTGGTGGTGCGGGAGAACACTGAAGCTTTCTTT. It translates to CASSLVVRENTEAFF.

This chain connects TRBV7-2 to TRBJ1-2; TRBD1 might be the D (5 bases). The length of the CDR3 is 12 residues. Between the trimmed V and J ends, which lost 4 bases and 5 bases, there was a span of 8 bases. Germline CDR1 reads SGHTA; CDR2 reads FQGNSA. CDR3 loop: CASSYTGYGYTF. CDR3 nucleotides: TGTGCCAGCAGCTATACAGGTTATGGCTACACCTTC.

The chain links TRBV28 to TRBJ2-3; 10 bases are a match to TRBD2. V was pared by 2 bases and J by 4 bases, with 3 bases of the junction left unmatched. Germline V gene data show CDR1 as MDHEN and CDR2 as SYDVKM. The CDR3 extends over 15 amino acids. The CDR3 DNA is TGTGCCAGCAGTTTAAGCGGGAGGGCTCCAGATACGCAGTATTTT. As protein: CASSLSGRAPDTQYF.

The CDR3: CASSAGLAGTVASGTGELFF. DNA for the CDR3: TGTGCCAGCAGCGCGGGACTAGCGGGGACAGTCGCGAGCGGCACCGGGGAGCTGTTTTTT. The genes are TRBV9 and TRBJ2-2; 13 bases match TRBD2. The CDR3 sequence is 20 residues long. Germline lookup yields CDR1 SGDLS and CDR2 YYNGEE. After removal of 3 bases from V and 4 bases from J, the junction contained 15 bases not matched to a gene.

The V and J genes are TRBV21-1 and TRBJ2-7; the D segment call TRBD2 is taken from the table without a DNA check. TRBV21-1 is labeled a pseudogene. This CDR3 is 16 amino acids long. The CDR3 DNA reads TGTGCCAGCAGCAAAGTCGGGGGTAGTACTCCTTACGAGCAGTACTTC. Translated, it gives CASSKVGGSTPYEQYF.

V usage is TRBV2 and J usage is TRBJ1-1; 7 positions agree with TRBD1. Germline V gene lookup returns CDR1 SNHLY and CDR2 FYNNEI. The CDR3 runs 14 residues. V trimming: 3 bases; J trimming: 12 bases; junction bases outside the gene matches: 13. DNA of the CDR3: TGTGCCAGCAGTGACGCCGGGACAGCCTCACGAACTTTCTTT. Translation gives CASSDAGTASRTFF. Full variable domain (missing parts from reference TRBV2 and TRBJ1-1): EPEVTQTPSHQVTQMGQEVILRCVPISNHLYFYWYRQILGQKVEFLVSFYNNEISEKSEIFDDQFSVERPDGSNFTLKIRSTKLEDSAMYFCASSDAGTASRTFFGQGTRLTVV.